One sample yielded the 6 T cell receptor beta chains listed below, sequenced in a study of shared T cell receptors in the human thymus. Profiling relied on immunoSEQ multiplex PCR, and the TCRdb table lists in-frame clones only, not all of them. This sample has roughly 710,000 clones, with 75% to 90% found just once. These data were likewise used in another study, on human thymus T cells.

Sequenced: thymocytes. The receptors stem from a girl under two years old with a congenital heart defect.

To note about this clone: The sample contains more than one DNA sequence encoding this CDR3. V and J are TRBV20-1 and TRBJ2-5; D call uncertain. Germline CDR1 reads DFQATT; CDR2 reads SNEGSKA (reference sequence). The length of the CDR3 is 11 residues. Trimming removed 0 bases at V and 4 bases at J, with 3 bases between. The CDR3 here is CSARDRETQYF. The CDR3, as DNA: TGCAGTGCTAGAGATAGAGAGACCCAGTACTTC.

This chain joins TRBV15 and TRBJ2-1, with D possibly TRBD2 on 5 matching bases. Germline CDR1 and CDR2: LNHNV and YYDKDF (reference sequence). The ends were cut back, 5 bases at V and 8 bases at J, with 22 bases in the middle. The CDR3 consists of 16 residues. This CDR3 is CATSASSFEGGYEQFF. The CDR3 nucleotides are TGTGCCACCAGCGCCTCCTCTTTTGAGGGTGGTTATGAGCAGTTCTTC.

This clone was observed a single time. The chain recombines TRBV18 with TRBJ1-5; 7 bases are shared with TRBD1. This CDR3 region has 18 residues. CDR1 is KGHSH and CDR2 is LQKENI in the germline V gene. The trim removed 4 bases at V and 0 bases at J, leaving 12 bases unmatched. In DNA, the CDR3 is TGTGCCAGCTCACGTTGGGACAGAGCTAACAATAGCAATCAGCCCCAGCATTTT. Translation gives CASSRWDRANNSNQPQHF.

The V call is TRBV28, the J call TRBJ1-1; D uncertain. V lost 6 bases, J lost 1 base, and 15 bases lay in between. The V gene's germline CDR1 is MDHEN and CDR2 SYDVKM. There are 15 residues in the CDR3. The CDR3 DNA reads as TGTGCCAGCAGCTCCGCGGGGAACTCGAACACTGAAGCTTTCTTT. Translation gives CASSSAGNSNTEAFF.

The chain links TRBV4-1 to TRBJ1-2; 10 bases fit TRBD1. CDR3 length: 20 amino acids. V lost 0 bases and J lost 5; bases outside the gene matches: 18. Per the germline V gene, CDR1 is MGHRA and CDR2 is YSYEKL. The chain's CDR3 is CASSQDDPRDRGTLGYGYTF. As DNA, the CDR3 is TGCGCCAGCAGCCAAGATGATCCCAGGGACAGGGGCACTTTGGGGTATGGCTACACCTTC.

The V and J genes are TRBV19 and TRBJ2-1, with a tentative D call TRBD1 (5 bases). The germline V gene encodes CDR1 LNHDA and CDR2 SQIVND (reference sequence). The V and J ends lost 3 bases and 0 bases respectively, with 12 bases between them. The CDR3 is made up of 16 amino acids. The CDR3 protein is CASSIRDSCSYNEQFF. The CDR3 DNA reads as TGTGCCAGTAGTATCCGCGACAGCTGCTCCTACAATGAGCAGTTCTTC.